Below are 17 T cell receptor beta chains sequenced from a single sample in a study of T cell responses to AZD1222 COVID-19 vaccine. The data were produced by immunoSEQ multiplex PCR, yet TCRdb's version contains in-frame clones alone and is incomplete. Counted here are about 35,000 clones, around 86% occurring once; the ten biggest clones make up roughly 11%. The source was peripheral blood, collected 28 days after the second AZD1222 dose. The receptors stem from an adult who received the AZD1222 COVID-19 vaccine.

The chain uses TRBV28 and TRBJ2-4; D is undetermined. This CDR3 is 14 amino acids long. Germline loops: CDR1 MDHEN, CDR2 SYDVKM. Trimming took off 6 bases at V and 8 bases at J, with 17 bases between the two ends. CDR3: CASSRDTLRDIQYF. CDR3 coding DNA: TGTGCCAGCAGCCGCGACACACTGAGAGACATTCAGTACTTC.

CDR3 region: CASSRTSGYTGELFF. The DNA of the CDR3 is TGTGCCAGCAGCCGGACTAGCGGGTACACCGGGGAGCTGTTTTTT. The V call is TRBV14, the J call TRBJ2-2; 11 bases align to TRBD2. The V segment lost 4 bases and the J segment 3 bases; nucleotides outside the gene matches: 1. The CDR3 totals 15 residues. In germline, CDR1 is SGHDN, CDR2 FVKESK.

This clone came up once. The J gene is TRBJ1-2, the V gene TRBV5-1; D is possibly TRBD1 (6 bases). The V end was cut by 5 bases, the J end by 2 bases, with 13 bases between. The CDR3 loop spans 14 amino acids. Germline V CDR1 and CDR2: SGHRS, YFSETQ. The CDR3 spells CASRRTESNYGYTF. The CDR3 DNA sequence: TGCGCCAGCAGGCGGACAGAGTCAAACTATGGCTACACCTTC.

CDR3 sequence (DNA): TGTGCCAGCAGCTTAGGGGGGGGCTCGGATGAAAAACTGTTTTTT. Translating it yields CASSLGGGSDEKLFF. The V call is TRBV7-2, the J call TRBJ1-4, with D perhaps TRBD1 (6 bases). The V and J ends lost 1 base and 6 bases respectively, with 12 bases between them. CDR3 length: 15 amino acids. Per germline, CDR1 SGHTA and CDR2 FQGNSA.

The V and J genes are TRBV9 and TRBJ2-5, with 7 bases lining up with TRBD1. V shed 3 bases and J 1 base; nucleotides not matched to a gene: 6. Germline CDR1 SGDLS, CDR2 YYNGEE. CDR3 length equals 15 residues. The CDR3 nucleotides are TGTGCCAGCAGCGCAGGACGACAGGGCCAAGAGACCCAGTACTTC. Protein product: CASSAGRQGQETQYF.

The gene calls are TRBV24-1 and TRBJ1-5, with D unclear. This CDR3 is built from 12 residues. V was pared by 4 bases and J by 7 bases, with 7 bases between. CDR1 KGHDR and CDR2 SFDVKD come from the germline V gene. In nucleotides, the CDR3 is TGTGCCACCAGTGACCGAAACCAGCCCCAGCATTTT. Translated: CATSDRNQPQHF.

The rearrangement uses TRBV3-1 (or the pseudogene TRBV3-2) and TRBJ2-1; tentatively, D is TRBD2 (6 bases). V lost 1 base, J lost 6 bases, and 19 bases lay in between. The CDR3 runs 17 residues. The germline V gene has CDR1 LGHDT and CDR2 YNNKEL (reference sequence). The CDR3 sequence: CASSQAYGGSVGNEQFF. Here the CDR3 DNA reads TGTGCCAGCAGCCAAGCCTATGGGGGGTCCGTGGGCAATGAGCAGTTCTTC.

This chain uses TRBV30 with TRBJ1-1, with 7 nucleotides matching TRBD1. Looked up from germline, CDR1 is GTSNPN and CDR2 is SVGIG (reference sequence). CDR3 length equals 14 residues. Losses at the gene ends were 7 bases for V and 5 bases for J; bases not matched to a gene: 13. The CDR3 DNA reads as TGTGCCTACAGGGGACGGGGAATGGGGACTGAAGCTTTCTTT. Its protein product is CAYRGRGMGTEAFF. Full variable domain (missing parts from reference TRBV30 and TRBJ1-1): SQTIHQWPATLVQPVGSPLSLECTVEGTSNPNLYWYRQAAGRGLQLLFYSVGIGQISSEVPQNLSASRPQDRQFILSSKKLLLSDSGFYLCAYRGRGMGTEAFFGQGTRLTVV.

This clone occurred a few times. V gene TRBV5-1 combines with J gene TRBJ2-2; D is perhaps TRBD1 or TRBD2 (5 bases each). The germline V gene has CDR1 SGHRS and CDR2 YFSETQ. The CDR3 contains 14 residues. V lost 4 bases and J lost 5, with 12 bases in between. CDR3: CASSPGTWTGELFF. In DNA, the CDR3 is TGCGCCAGCAGCCCAGGGACGTGGACCGGGGAGCTGTTTTTT.

The CDR3 here is CASSYTQSTEAFF. In DNA, the CDR3 is TGTGCCAGCAGCTACACACAGAGCACTGAAGCTTTCTTT. V usage is TRBV7-3 and J usage is TRBJ1-1; no definite D call. Germline V gene lookup returns CDR1 SGHTA and CDR2 FQGTGA. V dropped 4 bases and J dropped 4 bases, with 10 bases sitting between them. CDR3 size: 13 residues.

V and J are TRBV27 and TRBJ1-3; no reliable D call. CDR3 length: 15 residues. Deletions cut 5 bases from V and 3 bases from J, with 14 bases between. CDR1 is MNHEY and CDR2 is SMNVEV in the germline V gene (reference sequence). In nucleotides, the CDR3 is TGTGCCAGCAGTCCTTCAGTGGGGAGTGGAAACACCATATATTTT. This encodes CASSPSVGSGNTIYF.

The chain joins TRBV7-9 to TRBJ2-7, with D unresolved. Germline V gene data show CDR1 as SEHNR and CDR2 as FQNEAQ (reference sequence). This CDR3 has 11 residues. V dropped 2 bases and J dropped 12 bases, with 11 bases sitting between them. The CDR3 protein is CASSLKGSVYF. In DNA form, the CDR3 reads TGTGCCAGCAGCTTAAAGGGTTCGGTGTACTTC. Full variable domain (outside the CDR3, taken from reference TRBV7-9 and TRBJ2-7): DTGVSQNPRHKITKRGQNVTFRCDPISEHNRLYWYRQTLGQGPEFLTYFQNEAQLEKSRLLSDRFSAERPKGSFSTLEIQRTEQGDSAMYLCASSLKGSVYFGPGTRLTVT.

The chain links TRBV7-2 to TRBJ2-2; D ambiguous. The germline V gene encodes CDR1 SGHTA and CDR2 FQGNSA. The CDR3 has 14 residues. V lost 3 bases to trimming and J lost 1 base, with 6 bases between them. As DNA, the CDR3 is TGTGCCAGCAGCTTTGACCAGAACACCGGGGAGCTGTTTTTT. Residues: CASSFDQNTGELFF.

This chain uses TRBV7-2 with TRBJ1-4; 8 nucleotides agree with TRBD1. CDR1 is SGHTA and CDR2 is FQGNSA in the germline V gene. The V gene end was trimmed by 4 bases and the J gene end by 3 bases; junction bases not matched to a gene: 4. The CDR3 is 15 amino acids. Written as DNA, the CDR3 is TGTGCCAGCAGCTCGACAGGGGAACCTAATGAAAAACTGTTTTTT. It codes for CASSSTGEPNEKLFF.

The chain recombines TRBV29-1 with TRBJ2-7; 7 bases line up with TRBD1. The CDR3 has 12 residues. Trimming removed 4 bases from V and 2 bases from J; junction bases left unmatched: 2. The germline V gene has CDR1 SQVTM and CDR2 ANQGSEA. The CDR3 DNA sequence: TGCAGCGTTGGACAGGGCACCTACGAGCAGTACTTC. Its translation: CSVGQGTYEQYF.

The CDR3 nucleotides are TGTGCCAGCAGCTTAGAGGCAGGATATGCCAGATCACCCCTCCACTTT. Its translation is CASSLEAGYARSPLHF. The chain carries TRBV7-2 and TRBJ1-6; D gene uncertain. Germline V lookup: CDR1 SGHTA, CDR2 FQGNSA. V was clipped by 1 base and J by 10 bases, with 17 bases between them. This CDR3 has 16 amino acids.

The genes are TRBV5-5 and TRBJ1-1; D is undetermined. Germline values: CDR1 SGHKS, CDR2 YYEKEE (reference sequence). The CDR3 runs 14 residues. Trimming cost V 7 bases and J 5 bases, with 18 bases left between them. The CDR3 DNA is TGTGCCAGCCTTAAGGCTGTGGTGACGACTGAAGCTTTCTTT. As protein: CASLKAVVTTEAFF.